A single TCR beta chain is shown here with its context. This entry belongs to a study of cytomegalovirus exposure and HLA in healthy donors. Amplification used 60 Vbeta primers and 13 Jbeta primers. Assay: immunoSEQ multiplex PCR; the TCRdb copy retains only in-frame clones and omits some. The table lists tens of thousands of clones. The J segment lost 1 base and the V segment lost 6 bases, leaving 5 bases of the junction unmatched. The germline CDR1 and CDR2 sequences are SGHNT and YYREEE (reference sequence). The CDR3 is 14 amino acids. The genes are TRBV5-4 and TRBJ1-1; 8 bases line up with TRBD1. The sequence came from a woman in her thirties or forties in good health and CMV-seropositive. The specimen was PBMCs. The CDR3 here is CASNYRGTNTEAFF. The CDR3 region has the DNA TGTGCCAGCAACTACAGGGGGACGAACACTGAAGCTTTCTTT.